This T cell receptor beta chain was recovered during a study of long-term antiretroviral therapy in people with HIV (dated by TCRdb to between 2021 and 2022). Study-wide context: Collection of the earliest samples took place about a decade ahead of the 2015 WHO recommendation for immediate ART, at a time when ART was typically delayed until CD4 counts fell. A retrospective serial study tested whether ART initiation and durable HIV suppression were associated with changes in peripheral blood TRB repertoire composition and diversity. From fewer than 35 adults with confirmed HIV infection, the cohort provided approximately 190 cryopreserved PBMC samples, gathered serially across a mean of about six years (range 1-12). Among the 25 to 30 participants with HIV, about a dozen were female. Test extractions of a monoclonal T-cell line alongside about 30 polyclonal samples showed no cross-contamination during QIAcube processing.

The research as a whole found: Because cell numbers in pre-ART samples were limited, unsorted PBMC were profiled instead of sorted CD4+ and CD8+ T cells. CDR3 length ranges in HIV repertoires were narrower than in controls, and network structure suggested an antigen-experienced repertoire with only a slight naive shift after ART. The samples span the years 2004 to 2017, and the ART regimens used may be less effective than current regimens. No data were available on ART adherence, viral resistance or therapy changes, limiting inferences about post-ART repertoire changes. At every time point, the repertoire was dominated by expanded TRB clones first identified before ART initiation, although this dominance fluctuated and, in many PLHIV, declined after ART. Starting ART was linked to a significant rise in TRB diversity, yet even with long-term ART the diversity remained significantly lower than in transplant donor controls. Since PBMC availability was limited, sequencing covered only the TCR beta chain, with no alpha chain pairing.

On this clone: Its recognized antigen is unknown. No much larger clonotype is one base removed from it; base qualities were not supplied.

The immunoSEQ hsTCRB v3.0 assay was used at survey level resolution to sequence the TRB variable region. TRB sequencing targeted a depth of roughly 35,000-50,000 T-cell genomes per sample. Pooled TRB libraries were sequenced on an Illumina MiSeq with a v3 150-cycle kit. Turning to the authors' computational methods: Repertoire analysis was performed in R inside a reproducible Nextflow workflow that covered QC, data transformation and analysis. LymphoSeq2, an R package for exploring AIRR-Seq data, was used to implement the custom analyses. Several samples that yielded fewer than 5000 total TRB sequences were excluded, so that 150 to 200 HIV repertoires were analyzed. Among the 180 to 200 retained HIV repertoires, 55 to 60 were collected before ART initiation and 129 after ART initiation. Each repertoire was downsampled to 5000 TRB nucleotide sequences, and summary statistics were averaged across 100 downsampling iterations. Only TRB sequences with CDR3 regions of at least seven amino acids were retained for analysis. Two measures captured diversity: a Shannon entropy-derived clonality score and the Gini coefficient. In the repertoire networks, any two of the top 5000 CDR3 amino acid sequences were linked whenever the two sequences differed by an edit distance of one. GLIPH2 predicted antigen specificity groups and MHC restriction for TRB CDR3 amino acid sequences. To flag known associations with CMV, EBV, HIV or tissue antigens, CDR3 amino acid sequences were compared against VDJdb and McPAS-TCR. Pre-ART, post-ART and control groups were compared with Wilcoxon signed-rank tests and Holm-Bonferroni correction. TCRdb obtained this table from immuneACCESS and retained in-frame rearrangements with V and J assigned. These tables miss some clones; where compared with another copy, unresolved V genes account for less than half of the shortfall, and the remainder is unexplained. V and J calls and clone size come straight from that table; D and trimming were deduced from the DNA. The table for this sample lists more than 20,000 clones; 85% of them were counted only once. The ten top clones hold under 4.5% of the sample.

Deletion took 6 bases off V and 5 bases off J, with a span of 8 bases between the germline ends. From the cysteine up to the phenylalanine, the CDR3 has a length of 12 residues. Only the CDR3 DNA stays, 36 bases, in frame from base 1. CDR1 and CDR2 (MRHNA, SNTAGT) derive from the germline V gene. Participants were included only if at least one PBMC sample before ART initiation and at least two post-ART samples were available. Treatment was received in the United States of America by all participants with HIV. Before DNA extraction, cryopreserved samples of roughly 1-10 million PBMC were thawed and washed. At the time of the earliest PBMC sample, participants with HIV were aged between about 20 and 55 years. PBMC samples were contributed by each participant from 1-4 timepoints before ART initiation and 2-8 timepoints after ART initiation, with a median of 7 samples. For every participant, serial HIV viral load, CD4+ T-cell count, ART history and demographic data were obtained. A Qiagen kit on a QIAcube was used to extract genomic DNA from unsorted PBMC, with samples processed in batches of 12.

Sample: unsorted PBMCs, taken roughly 4 years after starting antiretroviral therapy. The rearranged segments are TRBV6-4 and TRBJ2-1; possibly the D gene is TRBD1, per 5 matching bases. The sequence derives from a man between 18 and 29 years old with HIV. In nucleotide form, the sequence is TGTGCCAGCAGCGCCAGGGACAATGAGCAGTTCTTC. Its amino acids are CASSARDNEQFF.